Listed here are 30 T cell receptor beta chains from one sample, sequenced in a study of cytomegalovirus exposure and HLA in healthy donors. Generated by immunoSEQ multiplex PCR, the TCRdb table keeps only in-frame clones and is missing some. Of hundreds of thousands of clones in the sample, approximately 86% are singletons; the top ten hold 0.95% to 1.5%. The sequencing sample was made of PBMCs. The receptors here all came from a woman in her twenties or thirties in good health and CMV-seropositive.

This clone showed up just a few times. The V call is TRBV19, the J call TRBJ2-1; a weak D match, TRBD2 (5 bases). Germline V gives CDR1 LNHDA, CDR2 SQIVND (reference sequence). This CDR3 contains 15 residues. The ends were cut back, 0 bases at V and 7 bases at J, with 13 bases in the middle. In nucleotides, the CDR3 is TGTGCCAGTAGTATAGATGCGGGTTTGAGGAATGAGCAGTTCTTC. This translates into CASSIDAGLRNEQFF. The full variable domain, completed using reference TRBV19 and TRBJ2-1, is DGGITQSPKYLFRKEGQNVTLSCEQNLNHDAMYWYRQDPGQGLRLIYYSQIVNDFQKGDIAEGYSVSREKKESFPLTVTSAQKNPTAFYLCASSIDAGLRNEQFFGPGTRLTVL.

The chain recombines TRBV27 with TRBJ2-1; D not certain. CDR3 length: 12 amino acids. Germline V CDR1 and CDR2: MNHEY, SMNVEV (reference sequence). Trimming shortened V by 8 bases and J by 3 bases, and 8 bases separated the two germline ends. Written as DNA, the CDR3 is TGTGCCAGCGGCAAAAGCTACAATGAGCAGTTCTTC. Protein product: CASGKSYNEQFF.

The chain joins TRBV10-3 to TRBJ1-3; D not certain. This CDR3 is built from 16 residues. V was shortened by 0 bases and J by 2 bases, with 11 bases between the two germline ends. Germline CDR1 ENHRY, CDR2 SYGVKD. The CDR3 bases are TGTGCCATCAGTGAGTCAGCGGTCAGTGCTGGAAACACCATATATTTT. Amino acids: CAISESAVSAGNTIYF.

The CDR3 DNA follows: TGTGCCAGCAGCCAAGAAGAGGGGAGGGCGGCGGCAGATACGCAGTATTTT. This encodes CASSQEEGRAAADTQYF. The chain has TRBV14 and TRBJ2-3; 7 nucleotides agree with TRBD2. CDR1 and CDR2 (germline): SGHDN, FVKESK. The V and J ends lost 0 bases and 4 bases, in that order; junction bases with no gene match: 10. This CDR3 has 17 residues.

Only one count was recorded for this clone. The chain links TRBV5-1 to TRBJ1-1; a possible D gene is TRBD1 (5 bases). This CDR3 contains 13 residues. Looked up from germline, CDR1 is SGHRS and CDR2 is YFSETQ. The V end was cut by 4 bases, the J end by 1 base, with 8 bases between. The CDR3 coding sequence is TGCGCCAGCAGCGTTACAGGGAACACTGAAGCTTTCTTT. It is translated as CASSVTGNTEAFF.

This chain uses TRBV6-1 with TRBJ1-3; D is unclear. Germline V gene data show CDR1 as MNHNS and CDR2 as SASEGT. The CDR3 is made up of 17 amino acids. Trimming removed 0 bases from V and 0 bases from J, with 12 bases in between. In DNA, the CDR3 is TGTGCCAGCAGTGAAGCAGCGAGGGTCCTCTCTGGAAACACCATATATTTT. It yields the protein CASSEAARVLSGNTIYF.

There are a few counts of this clone. The rearrangement uses TRBV27 and TRBJ2-7, with D possibly matching TRBD1 (5 bases). V was trimmed by 2 bases and J by 4 bases, leaving 15 bases between them. Germline V gene lookup returns CDR1 MNHEY and CDR2 SMNVEV (reference sequence). The CDR3 has 15 residues. The CDR3, as DNA: TGTGCCAGCAGTTTAATCCAGGGCGCACGTTACGAGCAGTACTTC. Translation gives CASSLIQGARYEQYF.

This clone came up a few times. The chain joins TRBV7-9 to TRBJ2-7; no clear D. Trimming took 5 bases from V and 7 from J, leaving 15 bases between them. The CDR3 consists of 13 residues. Germline values: CDR1 SEHNR, CDR2 FQNEAQ (reference sequence). The CDR3 sequence: CASSTRASWEQYF. CDR3 DNA sequence: TGTGCCAGCAGCACGCGCGCATCGTGGGAGCAGTACTTC.

The chain couples TRBV4-1 to TRBJ1-1; 9 positions match TRBD1. The germline V gene encodes CDR1 MGHRA and CDR2 YSYEKL. The CDR3 is 15 residues long. V was clipped by 2 bases and J by 5 bases; unmatched bases: 6. The CDR3 DNA reads TGCGCCAGCAGCCAAACGAGGGGGACAGGGACTGAAGCTTTCTTT. Translating gives CASSQTRGTGTEAFF.

The chain joins TRBV19 to TRBJ2-6; 9 positions agree with TRBD1. Germline trimming cut 4 bases from V and 0 bases from J; bases unmatched to any gene: 10. CDR1 LNHDA and CDR2 SQIVND come from the germline V gene (reference sequence). CDR3 length: 19 amino acids. The CDR3 spells CASSKLIVGQGSGANVLTF. The CDR3 region has the DNA TGTGCCAGTAGTAAACTAATCGTGGGACAGGGCTCTGGGGCCAACGTCCTGACTTTC.

The chain recombines TRBV5-1 with TRBJ2-2; D remains unclear. Germline V gene lookup returns CDR1 SGHRS and CDR2 YFSETQ. V lost 0 bases, J lost 3 bases, and 9 bases lay in between. The CDR3 contains 15 residues. The CDR3 reads CASSLGPEDTGELFF. CDR3 DNA sequence: TGCGCCAGCAGCTTGGGACCCGAGGACACCGGGGAGCTGTTTTTT.

This clone was detected only a few times. J is TRBJ2-4 and V is TRBV5-4, with a possible D match to TRBD2 (5 bases). Trimming left V 4 bases short and J 2 bases short, with 28 bases between. The V gene's germline CDR1 is SGHNT and CDR2 YYREEE (reference sequence). The CDR3 is 20 residues long. CDR3 nucleotides: TGTGCCAGCAGCCCCCGCTCCCTGGGAATCACGCCGGGGACCAAAAACATTCAGTACTTC. It is translated as CASSPRSLGITPGTKNIQYF. Full variable domain (outside the CDR3, taken from reference TRBV5-4 and TRBJ2-4): ETGVTQSPTHLIKTRGQQVTLRCSSQSGHNTVSWYQQALGQGPQFIFQYYREEENGRGNFPPRFSGLQFPNYSSELNVNALELDDSALYLCASSPRSLGITPGTKNIQYFGAGTRLSVL.

This clone was detected only a few times. V gene TRBV30 combines with J gene TRBJ1-2; D unclear. Trimming pared 0 bases from V and 2 bases from J, leaving 7 bases between. CDR3 length: 13 residues. The germline V gene has CDR1 GTSNPN and CDR2 SVGIG (reference sequence). The CDR3 loop reads CAWSVPVNYGYTF. For the CDR3, the DNA is TGTGCCTGGAGTGTACCAGTGAACTATGGCTACACCTTC.

The chain is built from TRBV29-1 and TRBJ2-7; TRBD2 agrees at 7 bases. Germline V gene data show CDR1 as SQVTM and CDR2 as ANQGSEA. The CDR3 is 12 amino acids. Unmatched junction bases numbered 9, after V lost 7 bases and J lost 6 bases. In DNA form, the CDR3 reads TGCAGCGCCGATGCAGGGAGGGGCGAGCAGTACTTC. It yields the protein CSADAGRGEQYF.

This chain links TRBV27 with TRBJ2-1, with a possible D match to TRBD2 (6 bases). V lost 3 bases and J lost 1, with 7 bases in between. The CDR3 totals 14 residues. The germline gives CDR1 MNHEY, CDR2 SMNVEV (reference sequence). CDR3 DNA: TGTGCCAGCAGTTTTGGGGGGTCCTACAATGAGCAGTTCTTC. This gives the protein CASSFGGSYNEQFF.

The CDR3 protein is CASSLSTGMNTEAFF. CDR3 nucleotide sequence: TGCGCCAGCAGCCTGTCGACAGGGATGAACACTGAAGCTTTCTTT. The rearrangement joins TRBV4-1 to TRBJ1-1; 7 bases match TRBD1. The ends lost 4 bases at V and 0 bases at J; junction bases unmatched: 5. The CDR3 consists of 15 residues. The germline V gene has CDR1 MGHRA and CDR2 YSYEKL.

The V and J genes are TRBV9 and TRBJ2-1; 10 bases match TRBD1. This CDR3 has 14 amino acids. From germline, CDR1 is SGDLS and CDR2 YYNGEE. Losses at the gene ends were 4 bases for V and 7 bases for J; bases not matched to a gene: 5. CDR3 protein: CASSFGQGGNEQFF. The CDR3 DNA reads as TGTGCCAGCAGCTTCGGACAGGGGGGAAATGAGCAGTTCTTC.

The chain employs TRBV6-5 and TRBJ1-2, with D perhaps TRBD1 (6 bases). V was cut by 6 bases and J by 6 bases, with 14 bases left in between. The CDR3 extends over 13 amino acids. Germline V gene sequence: CDR1 MNHEY, CDR2 SVGAGI. The CDR3 DNA reads as TGTGCCAGCAGAGAAGACAGGTCCCATGGCTACACCTTC. This sequence encodes CASREDRSHGYTF.

J is TRBJ2-2 and V is TRBV14; TRBD1 is a possible D gene (6 bases). V was pared by 5 bases and J by 6 bases, with 16 bases between. This CDR3 is 15 amino acids long. Germline loops: CDR1 SGHDN, CDR2 FVKESK. The CDR3 region has the DNA TGTGCCAGCAGCTACCAAAGGGGGTCGGCCGGGGAGCTGTTTTTT. Its protein is CASSYQRGSAGELFF.

The chain links TRBV18 to TRBJ2-1, with D perhaps matching TRBD2 (6 bases). The V gene lost 2 bases and the J gene lost 0 bases, with 14 bases spanning the gap. Germline V gene data show CDR1 as KGHSH and CDR2 as LQKENI. This CDR3 is built from 17 residues. CDR3 sequence: CASSPVEAGGSYNEQFF. The CDR3 coding sequence is TGTGCCAGCTCACCAGTCGAAGCGGGCGGCTCCTACAATGAGCAGTTCTTC.

The V gene is TRBV2, the J gene TRBJ1-1; D ambiguous. This CDR3 is 11 amino acids long. Per the germline V gene, CDR1 is SNHLY and CDR2 is FYNNEI. The V end was cut by 8 bases, the J end by 3 bases, with 7 bases between. CDR3 coding DNA: TGTGCCAGCCACTATGACACTGAAGCTTTCTTT. It translates to CASHYDTEAFF.

The genes are TRBV27 and TRBJ2-7; D is uncertain. The CDR3 is 11 residues long. CDR1 and CDR2 from the germline V gene are MNHEY and SMNVEV (reference sequence). The germline V and J ends were trimmed by 3 bases and 5 bases, with 5 bases remaining between them. CDR3 sequence (DNA): TGTGCCAGCAGTTTCCCAGACGAGCAGTACTTC. Translated: CASSFPDEQYF.

This clone showed up just once. The chain is built from TRBV2 and TRBJ2-7; the match to TRBD1 covers 9 bases. Losses at the gene ends were 6 bases for V and 5 bases for J; bases not matched to a gene: 8. Germline CDR1 is SNHLY and CDR2 is FYNNEI. The CDR3 sequence is 14 residues long. Written as DNA, the CDR3 is TGTGCCAGCAGATCTGAGGGACAGGGCCACGAGCAGTACTTC. This encodes CASRSEGQGHEQYF.

The V call is TRBV6-1, the J call TRBJ1-5, with TRBD1 as a possible D gene (5 bases). Trimming took off 2 bases at V and 4 bases at J, with 12 bases between the two ends. Germline V CDR1 and CDR2: MNHNS, SASEGT. The CDR3 runs to 15 residues. This chain's CDR3 is CASSERGMNNQPQHF. The DNA of the CDR3 is TGTGCCAGCAGTGAACGGGGGATGAATAATCAGCCCCAGCATTTT.

The chain links TRBV6-6 to TRBJ1-4; no firm D call. Germline V gene lookup returns CDR1 MNHNY and CDR2 SVGAGI (reference sequence). There are 10 residues in the CDR3. Trimming shortened V by 8 bases and J by 8 bases, and 6 bases separated the two germline ends. CDR3 amino acids: CASFGEKLFF. DNA of the CDR3: TGTGCCAGCTTCGGGGAAAAACTGTTTTTT.

On this clone itself: The identical CDR3 is also encoded by other nucleotide sequences in the sample. This chain connects TRBV19 to TRBJ1-5; 7 bases align to TRBD1. Germline V gene data show CDR1 as LNHDA and CDR2 as SQIVND (reference sequence). The CDR3 is 14 residues long. Trimming at V came to 7 bases and at J to 1 base, leaving 4 bases not matched to a gene. The CDR3 DNA reads as TGTGCCAGTACCCCGGGACAGAGCAATCAGCCCCAGCATTTT. This translates into CASTPGQSNQPQHF.

The rearrangement links TRBV18 to TRBJ1-5, with TRBD1 matching over 8 bases. Trimming at V came to 0 bases and at J to 5 bases, leaving 6 bases not matched to a gene. Per the germline V gene, CDR1 is KGHSH and CDR2 is LQKENI. The CDR3 is made up of 16 amino acids. CDR3 DNA sequence: TGTGCCAGCTCACCACCGCTGACAGGGGTTTATCAGCCCCAGCATTTT. This codes for CASSPPLTGVYQPQHF.

This chain uses TRBV5-5 with TRBJ1-1; unclear D gene. This CDR3 has 12 amino acids. The ends were cut back, 5 bases at V and 8 bases at J, with 13 bases in the middle. The germline V gene has CDR1 SGHKS and CDR2 YYEKEE (reference sequence). As DNA, the CDR3 is TGTGCCAGCAGTGGGAGGTGGTCCGAAGCTTTCTTT. Protein sequence: CASSGRWSEAFF.

This clone was found once. The CDR3 bases are TGTGCCAGCAGTATACACGACAGGGGCATTCAGTACTTC. This encodes CASSIHDRGIQYF. The chain employs TRBV28 and TRBJ2-4; TRBD1 agrees at 8 bases. The J segment lost 9 bases and the V segment lost 5 bases, leaving 6 bases of the junction unmatched. CDR1 and CDR2 from the germline V gene are MDHEN and SYDVKM. The CDR3 covers 13 residues.

The V gene is TRBV4-1, the J gene TRBJ1-5; 7 nucleotides match TRBD1. V dropped 1 base and J dropped 3; count of bases not matched to a gene: 6. The CDR3 is 16 residues long. Germline V CDR1 and CDR2: MGHRA, YSYEKL. The CDR3 DNA follows: TGCGCCAGCAGCCAAGCCCAACAGGGGTTCAATCAGCCCCAGCATTTT. The encoded protein is CASSQAQQGFNQPQHF.